What follows is one TCR beta chain and its context. Clones were read by immunoSEQ multiplex PCR, and TCRdb kept only the in-frame ones, dropping some. The repertoire holds 130,000 or so clones, with about 92% as singletons. Trimming took 5 bases from V and 1 from J, leaving 17 bases between them. Germline V CDR1 and CDR2: SEHNR, FQNEAQ (reference sequence). The CDR3 runs 16 residues. The data derive from a study of control samples from healthy donors and cancer patients. This chain uses TRBV7-9 with TRBJ1-2, with a weak D call TRBD1 (5 bases). This TCR was sampled from a woman in her 50s in good health. The sequenced sample consisted of blood. CDR3 sequence reads: CASSATTDSNNYGYTF. For the CDR3, the DNA is TGTGCCAGCAGCGCAACCACCGACAGCAATAACTATGGCTACACCTTC.